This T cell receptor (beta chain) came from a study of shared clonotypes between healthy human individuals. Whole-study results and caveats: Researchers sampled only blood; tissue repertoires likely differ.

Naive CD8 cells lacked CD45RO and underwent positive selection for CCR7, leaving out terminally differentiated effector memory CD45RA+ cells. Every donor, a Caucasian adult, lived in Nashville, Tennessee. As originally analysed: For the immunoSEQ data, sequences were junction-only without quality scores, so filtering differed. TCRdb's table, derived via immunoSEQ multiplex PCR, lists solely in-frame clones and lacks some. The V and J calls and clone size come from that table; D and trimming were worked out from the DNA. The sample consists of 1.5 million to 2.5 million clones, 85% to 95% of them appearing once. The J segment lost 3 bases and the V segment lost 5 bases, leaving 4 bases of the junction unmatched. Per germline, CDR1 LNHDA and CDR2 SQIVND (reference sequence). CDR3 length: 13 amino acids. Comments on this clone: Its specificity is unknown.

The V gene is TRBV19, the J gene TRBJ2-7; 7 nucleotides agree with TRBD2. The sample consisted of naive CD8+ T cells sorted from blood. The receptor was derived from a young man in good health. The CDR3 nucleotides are TGTGCCAGTAGTGCGGGAGAAGACTACGAGCAGTACTTC. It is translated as CASSAGEDYEQYF.